The 5 T cell receptor beta chains presented below share a single source sample, sequenced in a study of T cells after yellow fever vaccination (dated by TCRdb to about 2019). The library was made by 5' RACE. For sequencing, an Illumina HiSeq 2500 was employed. TCRdb ran its own pipeline on the public reads, namely fastp trimming at Q25 and MiXCR clone calling, and kept in-frame beta chains. Every CDR3 protein is listed once, alongside the most common genes and DNA of its rows. This sample lists around 180,000 distinct CDR3 sequences; about 6% were detected once. The ten biggest clones cover just under 3% of the sample. The treatment or condition tag for this specimen amounts to: live attenuated yellow fever vaccine strain. Sequenced material: CD4+ T cells sorted from PBMCs, taken on the day of the first yellow fever vaccination. All receptors derive from a man aged 18 to 30 who received the YFV17D yellow fever vaccine.

This clonotype came up a few times. The V gene is TRBV20-1, the J gene TRBJ1-6; TRBD1 might be the D (5 bases). Germline CDR1 and CDR2: DFQATT and SNEGSKA (reference sequence). The V gene lost 5 bases and the J gene lost 6 bases, with 11 bases spanning the gap. This CDR3 comprises 13 residues. CDR3 DNA sequence: TGCAGTGCTGACCGGGACGGTAATTCACCCCTCCACTTT. Translated, it gives CSADRDGNSPLHF.

The chain carries TRBV7-2 and TRBJ1-3; TRBD1 matches 8 bases. This CDR3 has 15 amino acids. The V segment lost 0 bases and the J segment 4 bases; nucleotides outside the gene matches: 2. Germline CDR1 SGHTA, CDR2 FQGNSA. The CDR3 DNA reads TGTGCCAGCAGCTTAGCCAGGGGGCTAGGAAACACCATATATTTT. Protein: CASSLARGLGNTIYF.

This clonotype has a count of ten or more. The chain is built from TRBV2 and TRBJ1-2; no firm D call. The CDR3 has 14 residues. V lost 6 bases and J lost 4, with 15 bases in between. Germline V gene sequence: CDR1 SNHLY, CDR2 FYNNEI. CDR3 sequence: CASSLSGVPYGYTF. The CDR3 coding sequence is TGTGCCAGCAGCTTATCGGGAGTTCCCTATGGCTACACCTTC.

This clonotype was observed many times. The chain links TRBV6-2 or TRBV6-3 to TRBJ2-4, with TRBD1 matching over 7 bases. V lost 2 bases and J lost 8; bases outside the gene matches: 6. The CDR3 runs 14 residues. Germline V lookup: CDR1 MNHEY, CDR2 SVGEGT. The CDR3 reads CASSYGQALDIQYF. The DNA for the CDR3 is TGTGCCAGCAGTTACGGACAGGCGCTCGACATTCAGTACTTC.

In this sample, this clonotype turned up a few times. The gene calls are TRBV4-3 and TRBJ2-2; D gene uncertain. The germline gives CDR1 LGHNA, CDR2 YSLEER. Trimming left V 4 bases short and J 4 bases short, with 16 bases between. The CDR3 consists of 16 residues. Here the CDR3 DNA reads TGCGCCAGCAGCCCGATTGAAGGTAGAGGCACCGGGGAGCTGTTTTTT. Its protein product is CASSPIEGRGTGELFF.